This T cell receptor (beta chain) is from a study of T cell responses to AZD1222 COVID-19 vaccine. Broader study findings: Baseline serology detected seropositivity in only a handful of AZD1222 recipients. White British people made up most donors, females outnumbered males, and clonal diversity was possibly underestimated.

Pooling of second doses given at about 4 or about 12 weeks was done. V lost 5 bases, J lost 2 bases, and 6 bases stayed unmatched. Per germline, CDR1 MDHEN and CDR2 SYDVKM. This CDR3 has 15 amino acids. The table came from immunoSEQ multiplex PCR; TCRdb's copy has only in-frame clones and leaves some out. Among about 110,000 clones listed, 70% to 90% were seen once. Comment on this clone: Its antigen is currently unknown.

The chain is built from TRBV28 and TRBJ1-5; TRBD1 agrees at 7 bases. The material was peripheral blood, obtained 28 days after the second AZD1222 dose. The clonotype originates from an adult who received the AZD1222 COVID-19 vaccine. CDR3 bases: TGTGCCAGCAGTGCCAGGGGGAAAGGCAATCAGCCCCAGCATTTT. It encodes CASSARGKGNQPQHF.